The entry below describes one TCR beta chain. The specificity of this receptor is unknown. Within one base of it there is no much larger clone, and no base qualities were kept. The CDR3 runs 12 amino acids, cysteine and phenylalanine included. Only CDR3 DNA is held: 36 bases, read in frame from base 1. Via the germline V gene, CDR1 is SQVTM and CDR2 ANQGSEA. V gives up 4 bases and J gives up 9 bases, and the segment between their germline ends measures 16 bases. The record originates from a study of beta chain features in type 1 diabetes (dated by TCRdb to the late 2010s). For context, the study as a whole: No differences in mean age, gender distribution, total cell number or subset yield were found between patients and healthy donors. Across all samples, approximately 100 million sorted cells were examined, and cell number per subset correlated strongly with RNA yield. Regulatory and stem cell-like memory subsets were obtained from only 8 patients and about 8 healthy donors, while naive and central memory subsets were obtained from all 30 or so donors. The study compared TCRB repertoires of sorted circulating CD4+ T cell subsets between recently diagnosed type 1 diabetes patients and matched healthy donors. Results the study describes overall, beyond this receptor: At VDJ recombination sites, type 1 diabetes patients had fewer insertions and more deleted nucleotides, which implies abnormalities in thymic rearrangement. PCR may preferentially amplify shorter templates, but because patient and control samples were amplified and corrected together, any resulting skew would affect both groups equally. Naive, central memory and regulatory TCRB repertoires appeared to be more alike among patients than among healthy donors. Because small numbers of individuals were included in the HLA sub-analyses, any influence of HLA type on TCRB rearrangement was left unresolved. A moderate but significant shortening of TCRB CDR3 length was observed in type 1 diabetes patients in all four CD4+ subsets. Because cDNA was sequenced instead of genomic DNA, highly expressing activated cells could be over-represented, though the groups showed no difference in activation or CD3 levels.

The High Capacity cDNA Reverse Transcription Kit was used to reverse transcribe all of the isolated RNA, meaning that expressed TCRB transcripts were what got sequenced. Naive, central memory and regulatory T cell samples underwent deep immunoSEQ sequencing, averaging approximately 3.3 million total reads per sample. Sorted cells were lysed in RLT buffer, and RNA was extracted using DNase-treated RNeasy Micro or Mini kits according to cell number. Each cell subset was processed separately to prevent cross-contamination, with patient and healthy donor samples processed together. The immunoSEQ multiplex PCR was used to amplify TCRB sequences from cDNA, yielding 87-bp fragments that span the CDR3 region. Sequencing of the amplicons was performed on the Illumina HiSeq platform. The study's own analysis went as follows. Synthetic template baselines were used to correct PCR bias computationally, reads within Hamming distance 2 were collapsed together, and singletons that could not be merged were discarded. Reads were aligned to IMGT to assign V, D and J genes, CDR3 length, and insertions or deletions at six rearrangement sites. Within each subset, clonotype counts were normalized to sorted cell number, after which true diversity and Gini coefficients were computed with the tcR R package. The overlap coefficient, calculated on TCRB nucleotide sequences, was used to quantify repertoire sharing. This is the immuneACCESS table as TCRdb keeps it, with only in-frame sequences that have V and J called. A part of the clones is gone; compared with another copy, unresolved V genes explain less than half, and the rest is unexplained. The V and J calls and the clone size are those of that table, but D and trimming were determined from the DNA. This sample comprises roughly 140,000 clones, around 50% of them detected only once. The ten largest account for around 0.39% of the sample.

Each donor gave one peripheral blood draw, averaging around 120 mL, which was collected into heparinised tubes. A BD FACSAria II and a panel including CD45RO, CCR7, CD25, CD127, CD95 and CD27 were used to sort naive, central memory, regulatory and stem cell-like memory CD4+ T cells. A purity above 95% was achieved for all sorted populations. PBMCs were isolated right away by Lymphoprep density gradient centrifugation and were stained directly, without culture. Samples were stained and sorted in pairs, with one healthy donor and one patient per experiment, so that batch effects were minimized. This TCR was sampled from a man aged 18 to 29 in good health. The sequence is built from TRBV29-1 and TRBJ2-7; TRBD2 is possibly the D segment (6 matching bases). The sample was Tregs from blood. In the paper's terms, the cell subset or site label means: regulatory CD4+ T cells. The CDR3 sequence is CSVVAADTLQYF. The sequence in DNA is TGCAGCGTTGTAGCGGCAGACACCCTGCAGTACTTC.